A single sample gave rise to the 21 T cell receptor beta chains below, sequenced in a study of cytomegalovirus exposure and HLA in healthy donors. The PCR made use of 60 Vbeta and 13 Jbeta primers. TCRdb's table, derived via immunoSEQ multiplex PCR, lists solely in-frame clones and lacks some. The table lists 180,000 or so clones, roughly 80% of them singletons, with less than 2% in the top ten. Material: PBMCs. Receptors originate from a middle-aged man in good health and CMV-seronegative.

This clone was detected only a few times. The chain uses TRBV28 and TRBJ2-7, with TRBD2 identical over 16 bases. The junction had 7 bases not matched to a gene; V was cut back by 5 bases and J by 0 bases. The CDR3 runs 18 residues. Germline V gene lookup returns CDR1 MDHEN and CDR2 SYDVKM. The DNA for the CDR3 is TGTGCCAGCAGTCGACCGGGACTAGCGGGGGGGAGCTCCTACGAGCAGTACTTC. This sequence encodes CASSRPGLAGGSSYEQYF.

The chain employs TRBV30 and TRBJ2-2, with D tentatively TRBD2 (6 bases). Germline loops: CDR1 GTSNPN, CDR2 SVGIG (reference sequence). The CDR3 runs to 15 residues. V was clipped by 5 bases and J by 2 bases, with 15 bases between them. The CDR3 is CAWHLGGTNTGELFF. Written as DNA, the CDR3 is TGTGCCTGGCACTTGGGCGGGACTAACACCGGGGAGCTGTTTTTT.

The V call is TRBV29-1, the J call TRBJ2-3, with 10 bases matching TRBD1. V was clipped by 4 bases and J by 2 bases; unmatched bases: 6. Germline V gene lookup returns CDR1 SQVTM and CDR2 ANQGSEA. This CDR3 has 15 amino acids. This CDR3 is CSVVRDRGSTDTQYF. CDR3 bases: TGCAGCGTTGTCCGGGACAGGGGTTCCACAGATACGCAGTATTTT.

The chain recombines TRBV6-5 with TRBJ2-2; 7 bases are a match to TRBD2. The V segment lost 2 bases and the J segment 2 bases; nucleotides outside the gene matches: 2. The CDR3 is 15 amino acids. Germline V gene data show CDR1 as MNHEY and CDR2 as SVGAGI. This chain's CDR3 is CASSYGGVNTGELFF. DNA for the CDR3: TGTGCCAGCAGTTACGGGGGGGTTAACACCGGGGAGCTGTTTTTT.

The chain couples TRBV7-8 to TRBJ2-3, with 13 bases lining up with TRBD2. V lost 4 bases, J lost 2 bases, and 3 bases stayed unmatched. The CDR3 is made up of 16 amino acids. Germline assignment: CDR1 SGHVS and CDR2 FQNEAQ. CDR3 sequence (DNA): TGTGCCAGCAGCTCGGGGACTAGCGGGAACACAGATACGCAGTATTTT. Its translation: CASSSGTSGNTDTQYF.

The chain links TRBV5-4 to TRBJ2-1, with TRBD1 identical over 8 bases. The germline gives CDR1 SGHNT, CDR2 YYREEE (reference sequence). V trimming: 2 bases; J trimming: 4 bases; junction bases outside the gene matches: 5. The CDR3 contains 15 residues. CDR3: CASSFGQGEYNEQFF. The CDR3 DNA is TGTGCCAGCAGCTTTGGACAGGGTGAATACAATGAGCAGTTCTTC.

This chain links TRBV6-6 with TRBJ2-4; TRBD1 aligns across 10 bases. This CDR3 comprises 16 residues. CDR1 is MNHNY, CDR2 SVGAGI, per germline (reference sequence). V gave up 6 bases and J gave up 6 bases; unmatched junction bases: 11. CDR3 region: CASSTTHRDRGNIQYF. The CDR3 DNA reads TGTGCCAGCAGCACTACACACCGGGACAGGGGAAACATTCAGTACTTC.

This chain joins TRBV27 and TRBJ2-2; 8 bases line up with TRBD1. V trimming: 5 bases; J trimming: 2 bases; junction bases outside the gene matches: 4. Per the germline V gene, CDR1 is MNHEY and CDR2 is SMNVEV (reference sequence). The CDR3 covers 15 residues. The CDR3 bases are TGTGCCAGCAGTCCCAGGGGGCGTAACACCGGGGAGCTGTTTTTT. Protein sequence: CASSPRGRNTGELFF.

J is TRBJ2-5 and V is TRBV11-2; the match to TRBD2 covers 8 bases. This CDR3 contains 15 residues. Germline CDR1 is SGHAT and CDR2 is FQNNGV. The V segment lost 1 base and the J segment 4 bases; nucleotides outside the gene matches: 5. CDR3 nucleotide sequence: TGTGCCAGCAGCTTAGGCCCGGGGGGGCGAGAGACCCAGTACTTC. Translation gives CASSLGPGGRETQYF.

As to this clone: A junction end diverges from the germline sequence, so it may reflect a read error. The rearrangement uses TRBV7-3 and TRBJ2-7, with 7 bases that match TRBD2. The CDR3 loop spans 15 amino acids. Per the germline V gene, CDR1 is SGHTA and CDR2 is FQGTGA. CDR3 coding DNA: TGTTCCAGCTTAAGAGGGCGGGAGAACTCCTACGAGCAGTACTTC. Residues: CSSLRGRENSYEQYF.

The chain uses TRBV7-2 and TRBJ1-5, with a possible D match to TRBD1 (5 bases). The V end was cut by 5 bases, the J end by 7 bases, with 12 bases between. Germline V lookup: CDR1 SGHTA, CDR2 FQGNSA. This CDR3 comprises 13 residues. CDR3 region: CASSTQRGQPQHF. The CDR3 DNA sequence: TGTGCCAGCAGCACCCAAAGGGGCCAGCCCCAGCATTTT.

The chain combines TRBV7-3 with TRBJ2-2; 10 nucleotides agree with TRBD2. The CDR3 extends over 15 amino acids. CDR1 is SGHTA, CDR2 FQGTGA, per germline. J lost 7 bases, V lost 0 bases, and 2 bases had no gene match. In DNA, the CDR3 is TGTGCCAGCAGCTTAACCCGGACTAGCGGCGGGGAGCTGTTTTTT. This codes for CASSLTRTSGGELFF.

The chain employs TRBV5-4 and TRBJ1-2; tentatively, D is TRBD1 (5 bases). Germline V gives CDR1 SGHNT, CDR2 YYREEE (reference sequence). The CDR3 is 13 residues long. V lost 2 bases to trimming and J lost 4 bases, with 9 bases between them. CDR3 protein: CASSLDSTYGYTF. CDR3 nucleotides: TGTGCCAGCAGCTTAGACAGTACCTATGGCTACACCTTC.

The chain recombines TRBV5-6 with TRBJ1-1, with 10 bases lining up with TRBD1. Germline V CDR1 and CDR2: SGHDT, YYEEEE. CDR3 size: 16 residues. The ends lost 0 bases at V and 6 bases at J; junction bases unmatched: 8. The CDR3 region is CASSLGQGARMAEAFF. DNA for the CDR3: TGTGCCAGCAGCTTGGGACAGGGGGCGCGGATGGCTGAAGCTTTCTTT.

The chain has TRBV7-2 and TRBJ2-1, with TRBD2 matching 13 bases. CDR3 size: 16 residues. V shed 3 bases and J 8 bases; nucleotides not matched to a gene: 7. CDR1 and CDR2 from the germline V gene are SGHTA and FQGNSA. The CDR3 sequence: CASSFPLAGGNDEQFF. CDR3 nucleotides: TGTGCCAGCAGCTTCCCACTAGCGGGGGGGAACGATGAGCAGTTCTTC.

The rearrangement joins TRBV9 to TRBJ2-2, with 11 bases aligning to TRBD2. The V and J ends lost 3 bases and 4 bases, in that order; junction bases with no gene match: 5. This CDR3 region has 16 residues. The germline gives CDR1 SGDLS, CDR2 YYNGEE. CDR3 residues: CASSELAGVSTGELFF. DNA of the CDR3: TGTGCCAGCAGCGAACTAGCGGGAGTCTCCACCGGGGAGCTGTTTTTT.

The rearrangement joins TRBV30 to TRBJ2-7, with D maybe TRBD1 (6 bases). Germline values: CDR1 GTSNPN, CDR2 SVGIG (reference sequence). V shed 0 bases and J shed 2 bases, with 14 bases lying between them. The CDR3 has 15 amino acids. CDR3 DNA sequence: TGTGCCTGGAGTGTACTTGGACAGTACCCCTACGAGCAGTACTTC. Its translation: CAWSVLGQYPYEQYF.

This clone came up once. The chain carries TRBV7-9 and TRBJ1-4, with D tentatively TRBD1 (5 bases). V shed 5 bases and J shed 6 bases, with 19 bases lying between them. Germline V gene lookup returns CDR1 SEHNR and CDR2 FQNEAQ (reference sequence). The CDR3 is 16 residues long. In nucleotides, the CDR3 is TGTGCCAGCAGCGATAGAAGGGGCGATATCCATGAAAAACTGTTTTTT. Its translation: CASSDRRGDIHEKLFF.

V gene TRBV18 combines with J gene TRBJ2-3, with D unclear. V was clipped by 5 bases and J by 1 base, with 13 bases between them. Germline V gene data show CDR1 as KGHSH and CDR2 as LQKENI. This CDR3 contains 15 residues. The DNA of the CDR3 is TGTGCCAGCTCATCGGGTTTTACCGGCACAGATACGCAGTATTTT. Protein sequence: CASSSGFTGTDTQYF.

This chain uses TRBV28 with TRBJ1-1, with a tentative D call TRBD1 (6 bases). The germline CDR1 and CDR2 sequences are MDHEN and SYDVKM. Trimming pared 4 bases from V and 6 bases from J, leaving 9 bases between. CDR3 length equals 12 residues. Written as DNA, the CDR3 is TGTGCCAGCAGTTGGCGACAGGCTGAAGCTTTCTTT. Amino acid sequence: CASSWRQAEAFF.

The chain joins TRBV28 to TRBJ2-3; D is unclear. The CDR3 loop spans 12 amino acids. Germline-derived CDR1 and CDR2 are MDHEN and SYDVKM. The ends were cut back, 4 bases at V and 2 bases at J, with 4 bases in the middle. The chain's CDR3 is CASSYFTDTQYF. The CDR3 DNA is TGTGCCAGCAGTTACTTCACAGATACGCAGTATTTT.